Listed below are T cell receptor beta chains from one sample, sequenced in a study of T cell clonotyping in hematopoietic cell transplantation. TCRdb's table, derived via immunoSEQ multiplex PCR, lists solely in-frame clones and lacks some. The table has about 14,000 clones, around 84% seen once. Sequencing was performed on PBMCs, taken 100 days after allogeneic stem cell transplant. The source is a male patient aged 45-59 years who had an allogeneic stem cell transplant from an unrelated donor, so T cells may come from the graft donor. Some clones in this sample may be carry-over from other donors' samples. CDR3s include the opening cysteine and the closing phenylalanine or tryptophan. D genes are given only for firm matches. The size entry is marked missing in some rows and otherwise reads once, few, many or a size class.

j_call	d_call	v_call	clone_size	cdr3_aa	cdr3_nt
TRBJ1-1	TRBD1	TRBV5-8	-	CASSSRTGGMNTEAFF	TGTGCCAGCAGCTCAAGGACAGGCGGTATGAACACTGAAGCTTTCTTT
TRBJ2-7	TRBD1	TRBV6-5	-	CASGRQGYYEQYF	TGTGCCAGCGGCCGACAGGGGTACTACGAGCAGTACTTC
TRBJ2-7	-	TRBV21-1	-	CANPTSGRYEQYF	TGTGCCAACCCGACTAGCGGGAGGTACGAGCAGTACTTC
TRBJ2-3	-	TRBV20-1	-	CSAIILDTQYF	TGCAGTGCCATTATCTTAGATACGCAGTATTTT
TRBJ1-2	-	TRBV5-1	once	CASSLPGRDGYTF	TGCGCCAGCAGCTTGCCAGGGCGAGATGGCTACACCTTC
TRBJ2-5	TRBD2	TRBV9	-	CASSVGDSGGDRETQYF	TGTGCCAGCAGCGTAGGAGATAGCGGGGGAGATCGGGAGACCCAGTACTTC
TRBJ1-6	TRBD1	TRBV30	once	CAWSLGTGRNSPLHF	TGTGCCTGGAGTTTGGGGACAGGGAGGAATTCACCCCTCCACTTT
TRBJ2-7	-	TRBV5-1	-	CASSIPAGATGEQYF	TGCGCCAGCAGCATCCCGGCCGGGGCGACGGGGGAGCAGTACTTC
TRBJ1-1	-	TRBV4-2	-	CASSIQADTEAFF	TGTGCCAGCAGCATACAGGCCGACACTGAAGCTTTCTTT
TRBJ1-1	TRBD1	TRBV9	-	CASSLVGGGVTEAFF	TGTGCCAGCAGCCTTGTGGGAGGGGGCGTGACTGAAGCTTTCTTT
TRBJ2-3	-	TRBV30	-	CAWTSGTSTDTQYF	TGTGCCTGGACCTCCGGGACTAGCACAGATACGCAGTATTTT
TRBJ2-3	-	TRBV29-1	-	CSVQVSTDTQYF	TGCAGCGTTCAGGTTAGCACAGATACGCAGTATTTT
TRBJ1-4	-	TRBV9	-	CASSVAGIPGEKLFF	TGTGCCAGCAGCGTAGCCGGGATCCCTGGGGAAAAACTGTTTTTT
TRBJ1-1	-	TRBV28	-	CASTWEGSPAFF	TGTGCCAGCACCTGGGAGGGCAGTCCAGCTTTCTTT
TRBJ2-7	TRBD1	TRBV7-2	-	CASSPDRTSYEQYF	TGTGCCAGCAGCCCGGACAGGACCTCCTACGAGCAGTACTTC
TRBJ2-7	-	TRBV12-1	-	CASTHPGAPSEQYF	TGTGCCAGCACCCACCCAGGGGCGCCGAGCGAGCAGTACTTC
TRBJ1-1	TRBD1	TRBV7-3	few	CASSLDRVNTEAFF	TGTGCCAGCAGCTTAGACAGGGTTAACACTGAAGCTTTCTTT
TRBJ1-2	TRBD1	TRBV28	-	CASTRTGGSYGYTF	TGTGCCAGCACACGGACAGGGGGTAGTTATGGCTACACCTTC
TRBJ2-1	TRBD1	TRBV7-9	-	CASSRDSNEQFF	TGTGCCAGCAGCAGGGACAGCAATGAGCAGTTCTTC
TRBJ1-2	TRBD1	TRBV6-5	-	CASSHRGDYGYTF	TGTGCCAGCAGCCACAGGGGGGACTATGGCTACACCTTC
TRBJ2-3	TRBD2	TRBV5-5	few	CASSPGLAQSTDTQYF	TGTGCCAGCAGCCCCGGACTAGCCCAAAGCACAGATACGCAGTATTTT
TRBJ1-2	TRBD1	TRBV5-1	-	CASSEPEGATGYTF	TGCGCCAGCAGCGAGCCTGAGGGGGCGACTGGCTACACCTTC
TRBJ1-5	-	TRBV30	once	CAWSWGGRTGNQPQHF	TGTGCCTGGAGTTGGGGGGGAAGGACTGGTAATCAGCCCCAGCATTTT
TRBJ2-3	-	TRBV9	-	CASSVVAQRADTQYF	TGTGCCAGCAGCGTAGTAGCCCAGAGGGCAGATACGCAGTATTTT
TRBJ1-4	TRBD1	TRBV5-1	few	CASSLDSDRGRRGKLFF	TGCGCCAGCAGCTTGGACTCCGACAGGGGGCGTAGGGGAAAACTGTTTTTT
TRBJ2-1	-	TRBV19	few	CASSIAADSFYNEQFF	TGTGCCAGTAGTATAGCCGCGGACAGTTTCTACAATGAGCAGTTCTTC
TRBJ1-1	-	TRBV2	-	CASGTGNTEAFF	TGTGCCAGCGGGACCGGGAACACTGAAGCTTTCTTT
TRBJ2-5	-	TRBV21-1	-	CASSTRQGGGTQYF	TGTGCCAGCAGCACTCGACAGGGCGGGGGGACCCAGTACTTC
TRBJ2-3	-	TRBV4-1	-	CASSPSDRLSTDTQYF	TGCGCCAGCAGCCCCTCGGACAGACTAAGCACAGATACGCAGTATTTT
TRBJ1-4	-	TRBV19	once	CATEAGDGKLFF	TGTGCCACCGAAGCGGGGGACGGAAAACTGTTTTTT
TRBJ2-2	-	TRBV19	-	CASTLQRGSNTGELFF	TGTGCCAGTACCCTACAACGGGGGTCGAACACCGGGGAGCTGTTTTTT
TRBJ1-1	-	TRBV19	-	CASSVILRGGTEAFF	TGTGCCAGTAGTGTCATTCTGCGGGGGGGCACTGAAGCTTTCTTT
TRBJ2-2	-	TRBV9	few	CASSVEGARIISSPGELFF	TGTGCCAGCAGCGTAGAAGGGGCGAGGATAATTTCATCCCCCGGGGAGCTGTTTTTT
TRBJ1-2	-	TRBV4-3	-	CASSQSRFNYGYTF	TGCGCCAGCAGCCAATCCAGGTTCAACTATGGCTACACCTTC
TRBJ1-2	-	TRBV20-1	once	CSASPAYGYTF	TGCAGTGCTAGCCCAGCCTATGGCTACACCTTC
TRBJ2-3	-	TRBV5-4	-	CASSLAASSTDTQYF	TGTGCCAGCAGCTTGGCAGCTTCTAGCACAGATACGCAGTATTTT
TRBJ2-7	TRBD2	TRBV29-1	-	CSVGAGEDDEQYF	TGCAGCGTTGGAGCGGGAGAGGATGACGAGCAGTACTTC
TRBJ2-7	-	TRBV7-2	-	CASSLRVGYEQYF	TGTGCCAGCAGCCTAAGGGTTGGCTACGAGCAGTACTTC
TRBJ1-1	-	TRBV6-6	once	CASSLNPGQNTEAFF	TGTGCCAGCAGCTTAAACCCGGGACAGAACACTGAAGCTTTCTTT
TRBJ2-7	-	TRBV7-3	once	CASSLSPGSYEQYF	TGTGCCAGCAGCTTGAGTCCCGGGTCCTACGAGCAGTACTTC
TRBJ1-1	-	TRBV27	-	CASNLGAGSTEAFF	TGTGCCAGCAACCTAGGGGCTGGTAGCACTGAAGCTTTCTTT
TRBJ1-4	-	TRBV20-1	-	CSGGNNEKLFF	TGCAGTGGGGGGAATAATGAAAAACTGTTTTTT
TRBJ2-1	-	TRBV13	-	CASSLSGITYNEQFF	TGTGCCAGCAGCTTATCAGGCATTACCTACAATGAGCAGTTCTTC
TRBJ2-5	-	TRBV19	-	CASSTQEGGGKTQYF	TGTGCCAGTAGTACCCAGGAGGGGGGAGGGAAGACCCAGTACTTC
TRBJ2-2	TRBD2	TRBV11-2	-	CATRAGAHTGELFF	TGTGCCACCAGAGCGGGAGCGCACACCGGGGAGCTGTTTTTT
TRBJ1-1	-	TRBV19	-	CASSIGGGTEAFF	TGTGCCAGTAGTATTGGGGGCGGTACTGAAGCTTTCTTT
TRBJ2-1	TRBD2	TRBV15	-	CATSRQAGADYNEQFF	TGTGCCACCAGCAGGCAAGCGGGAGCCGACTACAATGAGCAGTTCTTC
TRBJ1-5	-	TRBV28	-	CASTLGNQPQHF	TGTGCCAGCACCTTAGGCAATCAGCCCCAGCATTTT
TRBJ2-5	-	TRBV28	-	CASSLRGAGRTQYF	TGTGCCAGCAGTTTACGGGGGGCAGGGAGGACCCAGTACTTC
TRBJ2-2	TRBD2	TRBV4-3	once	CASSRGTSGGASGELFF	TGCGCCAGCAGCCGAGGGACTAGCGGGGGGGCGAGCGGGGAGCTGTTTTTT
TRBJ1-1	-	TRBV18	-	CASSQGLDTEAFF	TGTGCCAGCTCACAAGGTCTAGACACTGAAGCTTTCTTT